One sample yielded the 7 T cell receptor beta chains listed below, sequenced in a study of T cell responses to AZD1222 COVID-19 vaccine. Only in-frame clones appear in the TCRdb table, and some are missing; sequencing was by immunoSEQ multiplex PCR. This table holds about 130,000 clones, around 87% found once. The starting material was peripheral blood, obtained on day 0 of AZD1222 vaccination. The receptors stem from an adult in good health.

In regard to this clone: A read error is likely, as this CDR3 ends without the conserved phenylalanine or tryptophan. The DNA is left out, because the CDR3 cannot be placed on it with certainty; the CDR3 is given as TCRdb lists it. The CDR3 protein is CASGLAPGDFRL. The chain has TRBV12-5 and TRBJ2-3; TRBD2 reflects the table's D call only, with no check against the DNA. The germline V gene encodes CDR1 LGHNT and CDR2 FRNRAP. The CDR3 has 12 amino acids, counting both end residues.

This sequence joins TRBV29-1 and TRBJ1-4, with a tentative D call TRBD1 (6 bases). CDR1 SQVTM and CDR2 ANQGSEA come from the germline V gene. Trimming took off 3 bases at V and 13 bases at J, with 15 bases between the two ends. The CDR3 is 12 residues long. CDR3 sequence: CSVEKDSGGLFF. DNA of the CDR3: TGCAGCGTTGAGAAGGACAGCGGCGGACTGTTTTTT.

The rearrangement joins TRBV24-1 to TRBJ2-3, with a possible D match to TRBD2 (6 bases). This CDR3 has 16 residues. Trimming left V 4 bases short and J 5 bases short, with 18 bases between. Germline CDR1 reads KGHDR; CDR2 reads SFDVKD. The CDR3 DNA is TGTGCCACCAGTGAACCGCGGGGAGCGCCTGGAGATACGCAGTATTTT. It translates to CATSEPRGAPGDTQYF.

The chain uses TRBV24-1 and TRBJ1-2; TRBD1 might be the D (6 bases). Germline-derived CDR1 and CDR2 are KGHDR and SFDVKD. The CDR3 runs to 12 residues. V was cut by 9 bases and J by 8 bases, with 15 bases left in between. CDR3 loop: CATSTGYGGYTF. The CDR3 DNA is TGTGCCACCTCCACAGGGTATGGAGGCTACACCTTC.

V and J are TRBV11-2 and TRBJ1-2; TRBD1 might be the D (5 bases). Germline values: CDR1 SGHAT, CDR2 FQNNGV. CDR3 length: 13 amino acids. The ends were cut back, 1 base at V and 8 bases at J, with 11 bases in the middle. CDR3 nucleotides: TGTGCCAGCAGCTTAGGGGGCAGTATAGGCTACACCTTC. It yields the protein CASSLGGSIGYTF.

In this sample, this clone turned up once. The V and J genes are TRBV19 and TRBJ1-1; no reliable D call. Germline CDR1 LNHDA, CDR2 SQIVND (reference sequence). The CDR3 is 12 amino acids. The V end was cut by 5 bases, the J end by 3 bases, with 7 bases between. CDR3 sequence: CASSRVDTEAFF. CDR3 bases: TGTGCCAGTAGTCGGGTGGACACTGAAGCTTTCTTT.

The chain links TRBV5-5 to TRBJ2-5; possibly TRBD2 for D (5 bases). Trimming cost V 4 bases and J 5 bases, with 15 bases left between them. The CDR3 sequence is 14 residues long. Germline V CDR1 and CDR2: SGHKS, YYEKEE (reference sequence). CDR3 sequence reads: CASSPTRVMETQYF. The DNA of the CDR3 is TGTGCCAGCAGCCCGACGAGGGTAATGGAGACCCAGTACTTC.